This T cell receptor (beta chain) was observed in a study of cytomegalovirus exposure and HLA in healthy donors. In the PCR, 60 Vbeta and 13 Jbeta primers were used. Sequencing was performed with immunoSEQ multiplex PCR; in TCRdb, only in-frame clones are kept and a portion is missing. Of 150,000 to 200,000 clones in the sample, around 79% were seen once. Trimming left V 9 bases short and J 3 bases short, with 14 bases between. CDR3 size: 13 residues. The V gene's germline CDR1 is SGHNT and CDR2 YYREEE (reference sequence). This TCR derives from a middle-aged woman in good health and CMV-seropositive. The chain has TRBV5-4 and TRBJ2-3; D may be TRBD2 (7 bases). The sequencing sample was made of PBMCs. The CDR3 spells CATERGGTDTQYF. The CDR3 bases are TGTGCCACGGAGAGGGGGGGGACAGATACGCAGTATTTT.